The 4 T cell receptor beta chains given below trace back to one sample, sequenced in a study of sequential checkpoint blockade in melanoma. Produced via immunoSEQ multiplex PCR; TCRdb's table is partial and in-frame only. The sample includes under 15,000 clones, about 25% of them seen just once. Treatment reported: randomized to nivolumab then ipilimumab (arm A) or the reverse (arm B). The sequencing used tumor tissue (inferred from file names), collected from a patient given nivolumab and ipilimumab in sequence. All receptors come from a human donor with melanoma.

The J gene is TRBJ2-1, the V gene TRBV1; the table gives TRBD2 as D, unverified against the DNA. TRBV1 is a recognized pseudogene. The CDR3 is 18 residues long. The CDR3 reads CASSPHSAPGLAYNEQFF. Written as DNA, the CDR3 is TGCGCCAGCAGCCCACATTCAGCTCCGGGACTAGCCTACAATGAGCAGTTCTTC.

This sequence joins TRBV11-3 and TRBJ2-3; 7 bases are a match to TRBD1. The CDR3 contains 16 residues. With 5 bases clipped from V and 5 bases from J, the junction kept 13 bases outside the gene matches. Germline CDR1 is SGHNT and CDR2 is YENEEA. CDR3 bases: TGTGCCAGCAGCCACATTGGGGCAGGGGGAGTAGATACGCAGTATTTT. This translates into CASSHIGAGGVDTQYF. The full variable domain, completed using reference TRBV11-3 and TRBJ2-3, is EAGVVQSPRYKIIEKKQPVAFWCNPISGHNTLYWYLQNLGQGPELLIRYENEEAVDDSQLPKDRFSAERLKGVDSTLKIQPAELGDSAVYLCASSHIGAGGVDTQYFGPGTRLTVL.

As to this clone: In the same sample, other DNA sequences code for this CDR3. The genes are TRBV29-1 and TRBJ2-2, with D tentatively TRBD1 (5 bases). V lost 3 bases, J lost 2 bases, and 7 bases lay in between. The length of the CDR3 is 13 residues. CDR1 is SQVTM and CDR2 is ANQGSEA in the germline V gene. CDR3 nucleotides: TGCAGCGTTGATAGGGGAAACACCGGGGAGCTGTTTTTT. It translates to CSVDRGNTGELFF.

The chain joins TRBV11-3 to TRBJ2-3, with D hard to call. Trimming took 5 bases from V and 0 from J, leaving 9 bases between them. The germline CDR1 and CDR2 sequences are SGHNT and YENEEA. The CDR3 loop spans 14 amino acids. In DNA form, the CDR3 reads TGTGCCAGCAGCCGGACGGAGAGCACAGATACGCAGTATTTT. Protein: CASSRTESTDTQYF.